This T cell receptor (beta chain) was obtained from a study of metastatic and nonmetastatic thyroid tumors. Whole-study context: Malignant and benign thyroid patients had repertoires compared in peripheral blood and tumor or nodule tissue. Findings of the study overall: Benign nodules reportedly had significantly lower TCR beta diversity than malignant thyroid tumors in blood and tumor.

None of the patients had undergone any treatment ahead of thyroid surgery. V lost 8 bases, J lost 2 bases, and 2 bases stayed unmatched. The germline V gene encodes CDR1 MNHNS and CDR2 SASEGT. This CDR3 has 14 residues. This clone is termed medium-sized (0.01 to 0.1%). Its antigen is not identified. In the authors' methods: Clinicopathological groups of papillary thyroid cancer showed CDR3 differences that were used to build a distant-metastasis classifier. TCRdb reprocessed the PCR reads via MiXCR. The V and J calls come from TCRdb's annotation, not from the publication. In the table there are tens of thousands of clones, 15% to 20% of which are singletons.

The source material was blood. The TCR was taken from a female donor with papillary thyroid cancer or a benign thyroid nodule (not recorded which). Some clones in this sample may be carry-over from other donors' samples. The rearrangement joins TRBV6-1 to TRBJ2-7; 14 bases fit TRBD2. The CDR3 nucleotides are TGTGCCAGCCGACTAGCGGGAGGGCCCTACGAGCAGTACTTC. It codes for CASRLAGGPYEQYF.